This T cell receptor beta chain stems from a study of preoperative IRX-2 immunotherapy in early breast cancer. Treatment meaning: preoperative locoregional IRX-2 cytokine immunotherapy. Preoperative locoregional IRX-2 cytokine immunotherapy was tested in the phase Ib source study. Germline V gene lookup returns CDR1 MGHRA and CDR2 YSYEKL. CDR3 size: 17 residues. V was clipped by 2 bases and J by 4 bases, with 21 bases between them. TCRdb's table, derived via immunoSEQ multiplex PCR, lists solely in-frame clones and lacks some. The sample carries roughly 24,000 clones, 85% to 95% recorded once. This rearrangement joins TRBV4-1 to TRBJ2-7; D may be TRBD2 (5 bases). The origin of this receptor is a human donor with breast cancer. This material consisted of tumor tissue, taken after IRX-2 immunotherapy. CDR3 protein: CASSQTPLDSLSYEQYF. CDR3 bases: TGCGCCAGCAGCCAAACCCCTCTGGACTCTCTCTCATACGAGCAGTACTTC.